The text below deals with one T cell receptor (beta chain). What it binds is unknown. The data originate from a study of identical twins. Study outcomes and limitations: Cross-sectional statistical analysis was relied on for the conclusions, without the same donors being followed. Twins shared beta out-of-frame sequences in excess, but this excess was weaker. The models gave estimates that fell short of the out-of-frame TCR alpha sharing seen in monozygotic twins.

With template switching, a universal primer site was added, and the cDNA carried unique molecular identifiers. From the 5' RACE reads, TCRdb called clonotypes with MiXCR, one entry per CDR3 protein. The sample holds hundreds of thousands of distinct CDR3 sequences; roughly 12% are singletons and the top ten take under 2%. The same data also went into a second study, on yellow fever vaccine responses in identical twins.

The sample comprised PBMCs. This TCR derives from a woman between 18 and 30 years old in good health.

CDR3: CASSQEWRTGELFF. DNA for the CDR3: TGTGCCAGCAGCCAAGAGTGGCGCACCGGGGAGCTGTTTTTT. The rearrangement links TRBV3-1 to TRBJ2-2, with no clear D. Germline V CDR1 and CDR2: LGHDT, YNNKEL (reference sequence). V lost 0 bases, J lost 4 bases, and 6 bases lay in between. The CDR3 contains 14 residues.